These T cell receptor beta chains were read from a single sample in a study of cytomegalovirus exposure and HLA in healthy donors. Libraries were prepared by immunoSEQ multiplex PCR; TCRdb keeps only in-frame clonotypes and omits some of them. The repertoire shows approximately 110,000 clones; the top ten hold more than 3%. The sample was PBMCs. Every receptor here comes from a man between 18 and 35 years old in good health and CMV-seronegative. The CDR3 runs from the conserved cysteine through the conserved F or W. A D gene is named only where the DNA matches it firmly.

V	D	length	J	DNA	CDR3
TRBV27	-	12	TRBJ1-1	TGTGCCAGCAGTTTGAGGAACACTGAAGCTTTCTTT	CASSLRNTEAFF
TRBV6-5	-	14	TRBJ1-4	TGTGCCAGCAGCCCCAGGGTAACTAATGAAAAACTGTTTTTT	CASSPRVTNEKLFF
TRBV6-6	-	14	TRBJ2-1	TGTGCCAGCAGTTCCAAACAGGGCTACAATGAGCAGTTCTTC	CASSSKQGYNEQFF
TRBV5-5	TRBD1	15	TRBJ2-7	TGTGCCAGCAGCTTGGCTCCGGGACAGGGGAACGAGCAGTACTTC	CASSLAPGQGNEQYF
TRBV12-2	-	16	TRBJ2-7	TGTGCAAGTCGCTTAATAGTAAAGCGGGGCACCTACGAGCAGTACTTC	CASRLIVKRGTYEQYF
TRBV11-3	-	13	TRBJ2-7	TGTGCCAGCAGCTTGGCACAGAACTACGAGCAGTACTTC	CASSLAQNYEQYF
TRBV4-1	-	16	TRBJ2-2	TGCGCCAGCAGCCAAGAGGCTAGCGCGAACACCGGGGAGCTGTTTTTT	CASSQEASANTGELFF
TRBV6-5	-	15	TRBJ2-3	TGTGCCAGCAGTTACTCTTTGGGCCCCACAGATACGCAGTATTTT	CASSYSLGPTDTQYF
TRBV6-1	-	15	TRBJ2-3	TGTGCCAGCAGGGAACACAGAACTAGCACAGATACGCAGTATTTT	CASREHRTSTDTQYF
TRBV5-4	-	13	TRBJ1-1	TGTGCCAGCAGCTTGCCGGGGGACACTGAAGCTTTCTTT	CASSLPGDTEAFF
TRBV5-6	TRBD1	14	TRBJ1-2	TGTGCCAGCAGCCTGGACAGGGGCGACTATGGCTACACCTTC	CASSLDRGDYGYTF
TRBV27	-	14	TRBJ2-7	TGTGCCAGCAGTTTATCGCAGATGGCCTACGAGCAGTACTTC	CASSLSQMAYEQYF
TRBV5-6	-	13	TRBJ2-3	TGTGCCAGCAGCCCCACAGGGTACGATACGCAGTATTTT	CASSPTGYDTQYF
TRBV7-9	TRBD2	16	TRBJ2-1	TGTGCCAGCAGCGTCCCCACTAGCGGGGGGGCCAATGAGCAGTTCTTC	CASSVPTSGGANEQFF
TRBV9	-	13	TRBJ1-2	TGTGCCAGCAGCGTAAAAATCCCCAATGGCTACACCTTC	CASSVKIPNGYTF
TRBV7-8	TRBD1	11	TRBJ1-3	TGTGCCAGCAGCTTACTAGGACAGGGCAATTTT	CASSLLGQGNF
TRBV6-1	-	15	TRBJ1-5	TGTGCCAGCAGTGATTTAAGGGGATACAATCAGCCCCAGCATTTT	CASSDLRGYNQPQHF
TRBV18	TRBD1	15	TRBJ1-1	TGTGCCAGCTCAAGGGACAGGTCCATGAACACTGAAGCTTTCTTT	CASSRDRSMNTEAFF
TRBV5-1	TRBD1	15	TRBJ2-7	TGCGCCAGCAGCTTGGGAGGGGGCACCACCTACGAGCAGTACTTC	CASSLGGGTTYEQYF
TRBV28	-	18	TRBJ2-7	TGTGCCAGCAGTTCCCCCTTCCAATCCGCCGGAGGTACCTACGAGCAGTACTTC	CASSSPFQSAGGTYEQYF
TRBV5-8	-	12	TRBJ1-2	TGCGCCAGCAGCTTTATAACTTCGGGCTACACCTTC	CASSFITSGYTF
TRBV7-9	-	10	TRBJ1-2	TGTGCCAGCAGCCAATGGGAGAACACCTTC	CASSQWENTF
TRBV5-6	TRBD1	16	TRBJ1-1	TGTGCCAGCAGCCTATCCCCAACAGGGGTAAACACTGAAGCTTTCTTT	CASSLSPTGVNTEAFF
TRBV19	-	14	TRBJ1-4	TGTGCCAGTAGTATAGATGGGGAGGAATGGAGACTGTTTTTT	CASSIDGEEWRLFF
TRBV14	-	13	TRBJ1-1	TGTGCCAGCAGCCAGCAATCTTACGGTGAAGCTTTCTTT	CASSQQSYGEAFF
TRBV15	-	16	TRBJ2-1	TGTGCCACCAGCAGAGATCTGTCCTATTCCTACAATGAGCAGTTCTTC	CATSRDLSYSYNEQFF
TRBV19	TRBD2	13	TRBJ2-7	TGTGCCAGTTCCGAGGGAGGGTTCGGCGAGCAGTACTTC	CASSEGGFGEQYF
TRBV7-9	-	12	TRBJ1-2	TGTGCCAGCAGCTTCCCAGACTATGGCTACACCTTC	CASSFPDYGYTF
TRBV5-1	TRBD1	14	TRBJ2-7	TGCGCCAGCAGCTTGGCCGGACAGGCCTACGAGCAGTACTTC	CASSLAGQAYEQYF